The next 10 T cell receptor beta chains were all read from a single sample in a study of blood T cell repertoires in COVID-19 (dated by TCRdb to about 2020). Library preparation was by the immunoSEQ multiplex PCR assay. TCRdb retrieved this table from immuneACCESS and kept in-frame rearrangements only. Not all clones are present; in checked studies, unresolved V genes account for under half, and no reason is known for the remainder. In this sample the table shows about 300,000 clones, 80% to 90% of which occur a single time. Jointly, the top ten make up 6.3% of the sample. The material sequenced was peripheral blood. These receptors all come from a woman aged 45-65 years with COVID-19, enrolled during active disease.

This chain uses TRBV5-1 with TRBJ1-5; tentative D call: TRBD1 (5 bases). The V gene lost 3 bases and the J gene lost 6 bases, with 13 bases spanning the gap. This CDR3 region has 14 residues. Germline CDR1 is SGHRS and CDR2 is YFSETQ. The DNA of the CDR3 is TGCGCCAGCAGCTCGGCCGGGGGGAGTCAGCCCCAGCATTTT. Protein product: CASSSAGGSQPQHF.

V and J are TRBV24-1 and TRBJ1-5; the match to TRBD1 covers 7 bases. This CDR3 comprises 15 residues. The V and J ends lost 4 bases and 12 bases, in that order; junction bases with no gene match: 14. Per germline, CDR1 KGHDR and CDR2 SFDVKD. CDR3 in DNA: TGTGCCACCAGTGACCCTGGACAGGCTCCGAGGGGCCAGCATTTT. This encodes CATSDPGQAPRGQHF.

The chain combines TRBV3-1 (or the pseudogene TRBV3-2) with TRBJ1-4, with 7 positions matching TRBD1. Per the germline V gene, CDR1 is LGHDT and CDR2 is YNNKEL (reference sequence). The CDR3 sequence is 14 residues long. V dropped 2 bases and J dropped 7; count of bases not matched to a gene: 4. The CDR3 DNA reads as TGTGCCAGCAGCCAAAGACAGGGTGGTGAAAAACTGTTTTTT. It is translated as CASSQRQGGEKLFF.

This chain links TRBV7-2 with TRBJ1-2, with TRBD1 as a possible D gene (5 bases). The CDR3 has 15 amino acids. Germline V gives CDR1 SGHTA, CDR2 FQGNSA. V dropped 5 bases and J dropped 1 base, with 14 bases sitting between them. The CDR3 reads CASSRLGGVNYGYTF. In nucleotides, the CDR3 is TGTGCCAGCAGCCGTTTAGGAGGGGTTAACTATGGCTACACCTTC.

The chain is built from TRBV5-4 and TRBJ2-7, with 10 bases lining up with TRBD1. The ends lost 2 bases at V and 2 bases at J; junction bases unmatched: 7. Germline V gene lookup returns CDR1 SGHNT and CDR2 YYREEE (reference sequence). The CDR3 contains 16 residues. The CDR3 protein is CASSFLKGQGAYEQYF. The CDR3 coding sequence is TGTGCCAGCAGCTTCTTGAAAGGACAGGGGGCCTACGAGCAGTACTTC.

This chain connects TRBV9 to TRBJ2-7; 9 positions match TRBD2. Trimming cost V 0 bases and J 4 bases; bases outside gene matches: 5. The CDR3 is 15 residues long. Looked up from germline, CDR1 is SGDLS and CDR2 is YYNGEE. CDR3 amino acids: CASSVEGGRGYEQYF. The CDR3 region has the DNA TGTGCCAGCAGCGTAGAAGGCGGGAGGGGATACGAGCAGTACTTC. The variable domain in full, with the rest retrieved from reference TRBV9 and TRBJ2-7, is DSGVTQTPKHLITATGQRVTLRCSPRSGDLSVYWYQQSLDQGLQFLIQYYNGEERAKGNILERFSAQQFPDLHSELNLSSLELGDSALYFCASSVEGGRGYEQYFGPGTRLTVT.

The rearrangement uses TRBV14 and TRBJ2-3; D is possibly TRBD2 (5 bases). The ends were cut back, 4 bases at V and 4 bases at J, with 12 bases in the middle. The CDR3 extends over 14 amino acids. CDR1 is SGHDN, CDR2 FVKESK, per germline. CDR3 sequence (DNA): TGTGCCAGCAGCCTGAGGGCCCTCCCAGATACGCAGTATTTT. This gives the protein CASSLRALPDTQYF.

The gene calls are TRBV5-1 and TRBJ2-1, with 10 bases identical to TRBD2. This CDR3 is 15 amino acids long. V lost 0 bases and J lost 5; bases outside the gene matches: 2. In germline, CDR1 is SGHRS, CDR2 YFSETQ. This CDR3 reads CASSLVGLANNEQFF. Here the CDR3 DNA reads TGCGCCAGCAGCTTGGTGGGACTAGCGAACAATGAGCAGTTCTTC.

The rearrangement links TRBV9 to TRBJ2-7, with 9 nucleotides matching TRBD1. The CDR3 extends over 17 amino acids. V lost 0 bases to trimming and J lost 0 bases; unmatched junction nucleotides: 7. Germline CDR1 is SGDLS and CDR2 is YYNGEE. This chain's CDR3 is CASSVGGRQGGSYEQYF. CDR3 DNA: TGTGCCAGCAGCGTAGGAGGGAGACAGGGGGGCTCCTACGAGCAGTACTTC.

V usage is TRBV30 and J usage is TRBJ1-1; 7 bases map to TRBD1. Germline V gives CDR1 GTSNPN, CDR2 SVGIG (reference sequence). Unmatched junction bases numbered 7, after V lost 0 bases and J lost 6 bases. The CDR3 totals 14 residues. In DNA form, the CDR3 reads TGTGCCTGGAGTGTATTTCAGGGGGTCTCTGAAGCTTTCTTT. This sequence encodes CAWSVFQGVSEAFF.